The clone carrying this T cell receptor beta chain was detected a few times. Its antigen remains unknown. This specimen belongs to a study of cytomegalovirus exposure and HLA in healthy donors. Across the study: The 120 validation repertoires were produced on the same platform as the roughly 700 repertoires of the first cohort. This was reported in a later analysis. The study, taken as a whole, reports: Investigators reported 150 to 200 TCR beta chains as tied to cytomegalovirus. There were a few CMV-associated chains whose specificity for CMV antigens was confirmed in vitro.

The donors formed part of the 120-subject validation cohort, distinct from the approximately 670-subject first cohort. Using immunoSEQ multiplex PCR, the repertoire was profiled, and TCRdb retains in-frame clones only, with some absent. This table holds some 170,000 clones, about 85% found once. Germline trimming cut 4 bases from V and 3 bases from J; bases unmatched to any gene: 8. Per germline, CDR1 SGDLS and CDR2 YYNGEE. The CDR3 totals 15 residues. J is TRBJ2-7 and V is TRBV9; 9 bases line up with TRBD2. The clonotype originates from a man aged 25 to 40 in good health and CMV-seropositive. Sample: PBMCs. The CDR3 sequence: CASSLREGTHYEQYF. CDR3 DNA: TGTGCCAGCAGCCTGCGGGAGGGGACACACTACGAGCAGTACTTC. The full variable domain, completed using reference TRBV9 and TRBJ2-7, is DSGVTQTPKHLITATGQRVTLRCSPRSGDLSVYWYQQSLDQGLQFLIQYYNGEERAKGNILERFSAQQFPDLHSELNLSSLELGDSALYFCASSLREGTHYEQYFGPGTRLTVT.